This T cell receptor (beta chain) was recorded in a study of cytomegalovirus exposure and HLA in healthy donors. Study-wide background: The use of the same platform for the roughly 110 validation repertoires and the roughly 670 first-cohort repertoires was reported by a later analysis. Study outcomes and limitations: In vitro checks showed that a few CMV-associated chains really do target CMV antigens. The study listed some 160 cytomegalovirus-associated TCR beta chains.

Clones were read by immunoSEQ multiplex PCR, and TCRdb kept only the in-frame ones, dropping some. The data contain 150,000 to 200,000 clones, around four fifths of them singletons. Concerning this clone itself: The antigen is not known.

V was pared by 7 bases and J by 1 base, with 16 bases between. CDR1 is MNHNY and CDR2 is SVGAGI in the germline V gene (reference sequence). The CDR3 has 15 amino acids. Sequenced sample: PBMCs. V gene TRBV6-6 combines with J gene TRBJ1-1; D is perhaps TRBD1 (5 bases). This TCR derives from a man aged 25-45 years in good health and CMV-seropositive. The DNA of the CDR3 is TGTGCCAGCAAAGGCAGGGAGGCACAGAACACTGAAGCTTTCTTT. Amino acids: CASKGREAQNTEAFF.